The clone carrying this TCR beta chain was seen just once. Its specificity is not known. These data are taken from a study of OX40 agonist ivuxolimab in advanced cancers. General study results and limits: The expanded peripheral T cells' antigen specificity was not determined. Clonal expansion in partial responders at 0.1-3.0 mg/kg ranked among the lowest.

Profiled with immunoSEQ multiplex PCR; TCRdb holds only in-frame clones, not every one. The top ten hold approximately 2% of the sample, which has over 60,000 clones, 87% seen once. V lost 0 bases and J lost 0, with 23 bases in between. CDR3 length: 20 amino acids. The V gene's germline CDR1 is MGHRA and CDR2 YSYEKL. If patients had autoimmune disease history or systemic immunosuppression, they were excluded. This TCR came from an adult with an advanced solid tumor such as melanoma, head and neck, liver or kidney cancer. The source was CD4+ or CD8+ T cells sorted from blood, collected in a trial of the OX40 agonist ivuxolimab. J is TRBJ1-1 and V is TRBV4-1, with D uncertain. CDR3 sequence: CASSQDTSLVVERVNTEAFF. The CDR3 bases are TGCGCCAGCAGCCAAGATACGTCCCTAGTGGTGGAGCGGGTGAACACTGAAGCTTTCTTT.